This TCR beta chain came from a study of blood T cell repertoires in COVID-19. In the study overall: Samples representing acute and convalescent COVID-19 were sourced from the United States, Italy and Spain. PBMCs, B-cell-depleted T cells, or T cells provided the cDNA or gDNA that made up the material.

In germline, CDR1 is PRHDT, CDR2 FYEKMQ (reference sequence). The V gene lost 1 base and the J gene lost 3 bases, with 12 bases spanning the gap. This CDR3 is built from 16 residues. Authors' processing steps: The assay estimated nucleated cells by amplifying reference gene primers. Some clones are missing from TCRdb's copy, which holds only in-frame ones; the method was immunoSEQ multiplex PCR. V and J calls and clone size are given by that table; D and trimming were obtained from the DNA. Of 190,000 or so clones listed, roughly 86% are singletons. The clonotype was recovered from a man in his forties or fifties with active or convalescent COVID-19. This chain joins TRBV13 and TRBJ2-2; a possible D gene is TRBD2 (5 bases). The sequencing input was peripheral blood. CDR3 loop: CASSLVRGIYTGELFF. The CDR3 DNA follows: TGTGCCAGCAGCTTAGTTCGGGGTATTTACACCGGGGAGCTGTTTTTT.